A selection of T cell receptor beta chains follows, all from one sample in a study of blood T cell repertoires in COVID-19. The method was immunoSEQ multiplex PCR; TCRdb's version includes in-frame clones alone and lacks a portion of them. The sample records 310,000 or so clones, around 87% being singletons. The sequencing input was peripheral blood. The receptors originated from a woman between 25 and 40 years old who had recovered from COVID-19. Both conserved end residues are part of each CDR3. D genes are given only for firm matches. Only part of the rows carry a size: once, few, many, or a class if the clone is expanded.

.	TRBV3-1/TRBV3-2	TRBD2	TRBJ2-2	TGTGCCAGCAGGACTAGCGGGGGGCGTCACCCCGGGGAGCTGTTTTTT	CASRTSGGRHPGELFF
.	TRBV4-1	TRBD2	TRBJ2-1	TGCGCCAGCAGCCGAACTAGCGGGGCTTACAATGAGCAGTTCTTC	CASSRTSGAYNEQFF
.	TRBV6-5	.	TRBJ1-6	TGTGCCAGCAGTCGGGATAAATTCTCACCCCTCCACTTT	CASSRDKFSPLHF
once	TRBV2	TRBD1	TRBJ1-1	TGTGCCAGCAGTGAAATAGGGGGCAGAACTGAAGCTTTCTTT	CASSEIGGRTEAFF
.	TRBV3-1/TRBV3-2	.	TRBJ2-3	TGTGCCAGCAGCCACCCTACGGCGGGACCCACAGATACGCAGTATTTT	CASSHPTAGPTDTQYF
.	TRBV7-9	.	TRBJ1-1	TGTGCCAGCAGCCGAGGTTCAGGGCTAGACACTGAAGCTTTCTTT	CASSRGSGLDTEAFF
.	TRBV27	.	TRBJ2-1	TGTGCCAGCAGCACTATAGGGGATGAGCAGTTCTTC	CASSTIGDEQFF
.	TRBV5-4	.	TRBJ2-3	TGTGCCAGCAGCTTAGGGGGGGTTGGGCCAGATACGCAGTATTTT	CASSLGGVGPDTQYF
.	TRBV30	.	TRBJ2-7	TGTGCCTGGAGTGCCCCCGGGTTTTCCTACGAGCAGTACTTC	CAWSAPGFSYEQYF
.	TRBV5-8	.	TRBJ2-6	TGTGCCAGCAGATTTTGGGGGCTCTCTGGGGCCAACGTCCTGACTTTC	CASRFWGLSGANVLTF
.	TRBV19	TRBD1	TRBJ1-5	TGTGCCAGTCTAACCGGGACAGCCTCCAATCAGCCCCAGCATTTT	CASLTGTASNQPQHF
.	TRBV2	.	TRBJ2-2	TGTGCCAGCAGTGAACGAGGGCAGGACGGGGAGCTGTTTTTT	CASSERGQDGELFF
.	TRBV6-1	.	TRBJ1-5	TGTGCCAGCAGTGAAACAGGTTGGGGGCACAATCAGCCCCAGCATTTT	CASSETGWGHNQPQHF
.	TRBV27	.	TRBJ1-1	TGTGCCAGCAGTTTATCACAGAGCTCCAACACTGAAGCTTTCTTT	CASSLSQSSNTEAFF
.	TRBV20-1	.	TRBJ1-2	TGCAGTGTATCCCAGGGAAGTGGCTACACCTTC	CSVSQGSGYTF
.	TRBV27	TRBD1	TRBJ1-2	TGTGCCAGCAGTTTTACCGGGACAGACTATGGCTACACCTTC	CASSFTGTDYGYTF
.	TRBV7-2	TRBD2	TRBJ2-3	TGTGCCAGCAGCTTAGGGGGGGGTATACTTGGAGATACGCAGTATTTT	CASSLGGGILGDTQYF
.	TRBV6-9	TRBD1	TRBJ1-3	TGTGCCATCAAAGTCTTCCAGGGGGCTGATGGAAACACCATATATTTT	CAIKVFQGADGNTIYF
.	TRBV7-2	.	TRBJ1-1	TGTGCCAGCAGCTTACGGTTTGTCTTCACTGAAGCTTTCTTT	CASSLRFVFTEAFF
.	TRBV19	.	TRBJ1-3	TGTGCCAGTCGGGACTCTGGAAACACCATATATTTT	CASRDSGNTIYF
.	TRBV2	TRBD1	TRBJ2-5	TGTGCCAGCAGTGCACTAACCGGGACAGGGTACTTC	CASSALTGTGYF
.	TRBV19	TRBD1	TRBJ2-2	TGTGCCAGCTCCCGGGACAGGGACACCGGGGAGCTGTTTTTT	CASSRDRDTGELFF
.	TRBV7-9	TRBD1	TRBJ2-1	TGTGCCAGCAGCCCAAAGGGGACAGGGAGAAAAAATGAGCAGTTCTTC	CASSPKGTGRKNEQFF
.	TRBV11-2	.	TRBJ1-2	TGTGCCAGCAGCTTAGGACAGCCGTCTTGGGGCTACACCTTC	CASSLGQPSWGYTF
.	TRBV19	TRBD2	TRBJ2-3	TGTGCCAGTACCTCTAGCGGGGGGGCCGCAGATACGCAGTATTTT	CASTSSGGAADTQYF
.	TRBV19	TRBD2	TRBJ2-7	TGTGCCAGTAGTATGGGACTACTGGCCGAGCAGTACTTC	CASSMGLLAEQYF
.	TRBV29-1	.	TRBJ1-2	TGCAGCGTTGGCGGGGACTCCTATGGCTACACCTTC	CSVGGDSYGYTF
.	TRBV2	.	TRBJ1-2	TGTGCCAGCAGGCGCTCAGGCTTGGTAAATGGCTACACCTTC	CASRRSGLVNGYTF
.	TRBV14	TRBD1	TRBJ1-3	TGTGCCAGCAGCCGCGGGGGACAGGGATCCTCCCGCTCTGGAAACACCATATATTTT	CASSRGGQGSSRSGNTIYF
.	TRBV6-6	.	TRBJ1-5	TGTGCCAGCAGTTACTCGGTCGGCCCGGGAGGGCAGCCCCAGCATTTT	CASSYSVGPGGQPQHF
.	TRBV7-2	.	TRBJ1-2	TGTGCCAGCAGCCGTCAGGGCAGGGAAGGGGGCTACACCTTC	CASSRQGREGGYTF
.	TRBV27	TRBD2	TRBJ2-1	TGTGCCAGCAAGAAGGATTTGACTAGCGGGAGACATGAGCAGTTCTTC	CASKKDLTSGRHEQFF
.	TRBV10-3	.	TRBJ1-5	TGTGCCAGTGTCAGGGACACAAATCAGCCCCAGCATTTT	CASVRDTNQPQHF
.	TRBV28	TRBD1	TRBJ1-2	TGTGCCAGCAGGACCGGGACAGGGGGGCGTGGCTATGGCTACACCTTC	CASRTGTGGRGYGYTF
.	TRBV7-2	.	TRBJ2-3	TGTGCCAGCAGGGGGGCTGATACGCAGTATTTT	CASRGADTQYF
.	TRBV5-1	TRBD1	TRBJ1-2	TGCGCCAGCCGGGGACAGGGAGAGGGTGGCTACACCTTC	CASRGQGEGGYTF
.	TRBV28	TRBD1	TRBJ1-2	TGTGCCAGCAGTGTTACAGGGGAAGTTCGGGGCTATGGCTACACCTTC	CASSVTGEVRGYGYTF
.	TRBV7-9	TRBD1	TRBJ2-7	TGTGCCAGCAGCCCCCTTCCGGGACAGGGTAAAGGCGAGCAGTACTTC	CASSPLPGQGKGEQYF
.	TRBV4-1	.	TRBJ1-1	TGCGCCAGCAGCCAAGTCGTGAGTCCGAGCCCCGCGCCTGAAGCTTTCTTT	CASSQVVSPSPAPEAFF
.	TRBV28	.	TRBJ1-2	TGTGCCAGCAGTTGGGGGGGATATGGCTACACCTTC	CASSWGGYGYTF
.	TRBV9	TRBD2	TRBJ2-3	TGTGCCAGCAGCTATAGCGGGAGCACAGATACGCAGTATTTT	CASSYSGSTDTQYF
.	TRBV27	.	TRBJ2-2	TGTGCCAGCAGTTCGACATCTAGAGGGAGAACCGGGGAGCTGTTTTTT	CASSSTSRGRTGELFF
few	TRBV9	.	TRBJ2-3	TGTGCCAGCAGCCCGACTAGCACAGATACGCAGTATTTT	CASSPTSTDTQYF
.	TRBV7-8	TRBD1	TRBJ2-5	TGTGCCAGCAATCTACCCGGGACAGGGAGCCAAGAGACCCAGTACTTC	CASNLPGTGSQETQYF
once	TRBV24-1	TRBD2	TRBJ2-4	TGTGCCACCAGTGCGGGGATGGGGGGGAGGAACATTCAGTACTTC	CATSAGMGGRNIQYF
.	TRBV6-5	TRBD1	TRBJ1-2	TGTGCCAGCACACGACCGGGACAGGGGGCTTCTGGCTACACCTTC	CASTRPGQGASGYTF
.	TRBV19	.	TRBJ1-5	TGTGCCAGTAGTATAGGGAGCGTCCGGGAGCCCCAGCATTTT	CASSIGSVREPQHF
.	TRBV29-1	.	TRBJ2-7	TGCAGCGTTGAGGACAGCTCCTACGAGCAGTACTTC	CSVEDSSYEQYF
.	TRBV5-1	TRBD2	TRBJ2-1	TGCGCCAGCGCCGGGACTAGCGCCTACAATGAGCAGTTCTTC	CASAGTSAYNEQFF
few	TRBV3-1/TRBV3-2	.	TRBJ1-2	TGTGCCAGCAGCCAAACCAGGGTGAAGGGCTACACCTTC	CASSQTRVKGYTF
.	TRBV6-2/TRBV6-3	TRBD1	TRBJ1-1	TGTGCCAGCAGTGACAGACAGGGGGCGAATGAAGCTTTCTTT	CASSDRQGANEAFF
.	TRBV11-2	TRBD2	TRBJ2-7	TGTGCCAGCAGCAGTATCTTAGCGGGAGGGCGCGAGCAGTACTTC	CASSSILAGGREQYF
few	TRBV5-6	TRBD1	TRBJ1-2	TGTGCCAGCAGCTATGGGACAGGGAATTCCGGCTACACCTTC	CASSYGTGNSGYTF
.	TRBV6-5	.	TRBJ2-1	TGTGCCAGCAGTTACTCGGACAGCCAGCAGTTCTTC	CASSYSDSQQFF
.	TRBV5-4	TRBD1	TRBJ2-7	TGTGCCAGCAGCTTTTTACTAGGGACAGGGTCCTACGAGCAGTACTTC	CASSFLLGTGSYEQYF
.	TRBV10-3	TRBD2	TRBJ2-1	TGTGCCATCAGAGGGGGAACCCGGGGGGGCCGCTCCTACAATGAGCAGTTCTTC	CAIRGGTRGGRSYNEQFF
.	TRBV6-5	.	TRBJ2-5	TGTGCCAGCACCCGGGATCTTCAAGAGACCCAGTACTTC	CASTRDLQETQYF
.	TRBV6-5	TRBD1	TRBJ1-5	TGTGCCAGCAGCCGGGGACAGGGTAATCAGCCCCAGCATTTT	CASSRGQGNQPQHF
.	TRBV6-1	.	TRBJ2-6	TGTGCCAGCAGGGGAGATCTTTCTGGGGCCAACGTCCTGACTTTC	CASRGDLSGANVLTF
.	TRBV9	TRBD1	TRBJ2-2	TGTGCCAGCAGCGTCGACCTCGCTGGACAGGGCGACGGGGAGCTGTTTTTT	CASSVDLAGQGDGELFF